Listed below are T cell receptor beta chains from one sample, sequenced in a study of blood T cell repertoires in COVID-19. Repertoires were generated with immunoSEQ multiplex PCR, while TCRdb's copy carries only in-frame clones and drops some. The table records approximately 69,000 clones, less than 85% of them present only once. Sample: peripheral blood. Receptors were obtained from a man in his fifties with COVID-19, enrolled during active disease. CDR3s include the opening cysteine and the closing phenylalanine or tryptophan. Each record gives: J gene, V gene, D gene, clone size, CDR3 protein, CDR3 DNA. D genes are given only for firm matches. Size tells how often a clone was seen (once, few, many) or the class of an expanded clone, and some rows leave it out.

>TRBJ2-5|TRBV5-1|TRBD2|NA
CASSLRLAGETQYF
TGCGCCAGCAGCTTGAGACTAGCGGGAGAGACCCAGTACTTC
>TRBJ2-3|TRBV9|NA|NA
CASSLGSGAQPGTDTQYF
TGTGCCAGCAGCCTCGGGAGCGGAGCCCAACCGGGGACAGATACGCAGTATTTT
>TRBJ2-5|TRBV7-9|NA|NA
CASSPRQVHETQYF
TGTGCCAGCAGCCCCCGCCAGGTTCATGAGACCCAGTACTTC
>TRBJ1-5|TRBV5-6|NA|NA
CASSSPGHQNQPQHF
TGTGCCAGCAGCTCACCGGGACACCAAAATCAGCCCCAGCATTTT
>TRBJ1-2|TRBV5-1|NA|NA
CASSLASGDYGYTF
TGCGCCAGCAGCTTGGCCAGCGGGGACTATGGCTACACCTTC
>TRBJ1-2|TRBV6-6|NA|NA
CASSYPGQHGYTF
TGTGCCAGCAGTTACCCAGGACAGCATGGCTACACCTTC
>TRBJ2-7|TRBV9|NA|NA
CASSAGSGYEQYF
TGTGCCAGCAGCGCGGGATCTGGCTACGAGCAGTACTTC
>TRBJ1-1|TRBV6-2/TRBV6-3|NA|once
CASSRRGMNTEAFF
TGTGCCAGCAGCAGGAGGGGCATGAACACTGAAGCTTTCTTT
>TRBJ2-7|TRBV5-6|TRBD2|few
CASSVILAGELYEQYF
TGTGCCAGCAGCGTAATACTAGCGGGGGAACTCTACGAGCAGTACTTC
>TRBJ2-6|TRBV7-2|NA|once
CASSLAPGSGANVLTF
TGTGCCAGCAGCTTAGCACCGGGTTCTGGGGCCAACGTCCTGACTTTC